This T cell receptor beta chain was recorded in a study of blood T cell repertoires in COVID-19. The CDR3 length is 17 residues. Sequencing used immunoSEQ multiplex PCR; TCRdb keeps in-frame clones, though not all of them. The sample holds approximately 270,000 clones, under 85% seen once. The genes are TRBV1 and TRBJ2-6; the tabulated D call, TRBD2, remains unverified against the DNA. TRBV1 is labeled a pseudogene. The sequenced material came from peripheral blood. The TCR was taken from a human donor with COVID-19, enrolled during active disease. The donor label of this sample is uncertain. CDR3 residues: CTSSKGLAGSGANVLTF. The DNA for the CDR3 is TGCACCAGCAGCAAGGGACTAGCGGGATCTGGGGCCAACGTCCTGACTTTC.